The text below deals with one T cell receptor beta chain. No antigen is known for it. This specimen comes from a study of shared clonotypes between healthy human individuals. Study-wide background: Donors had three CD4 naive, three CD4 memory, two CD8 naive and one CD8 memory plate apiece. General observations from the study: Of the naive CD4 clonotypes, about 5% were shared across several donors.

Germline assignment: CDR1 WNHNN and CDR2 SYGVQD (reference sequence). Trimming removed 0 bases from V and 7 bases from J; junction bases left unmatched: 8. This CDR3 comprises 16 residues. Sequencing used immunoSEQ multiplex PCR; TCRdb keeps in-frame clones, though not all of them. The repertoire holds 2 million to 2.5 million clones, with 90% to 97% as singletons. The TCR sequence derives from a man younger than 35 in good health. The chain is built from TRBV10-1 and TRBJ2-1; 8 positions agree with TRBD1. The sample taken for sequencing was naive CD4+ T cells sorted from blood. Subset denoted: CD45RA+ positively selected. The DNA of the CDR3 is TGCGCCAGCAGTGAGTCAGGACAGGGACCGATTAATGAGCAGTTCTTC. It codes for CASSESGQGPINEQFF.